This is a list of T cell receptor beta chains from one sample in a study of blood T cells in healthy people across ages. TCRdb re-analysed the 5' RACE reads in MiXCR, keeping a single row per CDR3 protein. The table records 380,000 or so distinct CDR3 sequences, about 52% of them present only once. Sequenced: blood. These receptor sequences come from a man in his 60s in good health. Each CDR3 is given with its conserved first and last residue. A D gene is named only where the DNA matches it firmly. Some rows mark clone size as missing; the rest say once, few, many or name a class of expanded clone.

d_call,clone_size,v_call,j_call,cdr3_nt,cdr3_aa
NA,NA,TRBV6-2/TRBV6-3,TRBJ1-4,TGTGCCCGCAGTTCCCCGACACAGGGCGGGAATGAAAAACTGTTTTTT,CARSSPTQGGNEKLFF
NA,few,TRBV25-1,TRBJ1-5,TGTGCCAGCAGTGAATCGGATTATAGCAATCAGCCCCAGCATTTT,CASSESDYSNQPQHF
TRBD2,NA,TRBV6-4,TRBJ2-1,TGTGCCAGCAGTGACTCGGGGCTAGCGGGGTACAATGAGCAGTTCTTC,CASSDSGLAGYNEQFF
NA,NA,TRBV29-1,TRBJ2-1,TGCAGCTCCCGGGAAAATGAGCAGTTCTTC,CSSRENEQFF
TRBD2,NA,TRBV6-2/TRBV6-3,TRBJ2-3,TGTGCCAGCTGTCCCAGCGGGAGGGCCCCAGATACGCAGTATTTT,CASCPSGRAPDTQYF
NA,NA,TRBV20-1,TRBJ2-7,TGCAGTGCTAGAGATATTCGGTTAGCTACCTACGAGCAGTACTTC,CSARDIRLATYEQYF
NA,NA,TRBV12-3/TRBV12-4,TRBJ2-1,TGTGCCAGCAGCCCAGGGAAGACGAGTAGCAATGAGCAGTTCTTC,CASSPGKTSSNEQFF
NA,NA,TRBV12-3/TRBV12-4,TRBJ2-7,TGTGCCAGCAGCATCTGGGAGGGGGTCTCGTACGAGCAGTACTTC,CASSIWEGVSYEQYF
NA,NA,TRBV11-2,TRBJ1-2,TGTGCCAGCAGCCCAGGGGCAGGGCCATCCGGCTACACCTTC,CASSPGAGPSGYTF
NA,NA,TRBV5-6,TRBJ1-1,TGTGCCAGCAGCTTGGGGGGTTTGACTGAAGCTTTCTTT,CASSLGGLTEAFF
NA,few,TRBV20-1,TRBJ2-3,TGCAGTGCTAGGTACCCCCTAGGGCCAGATACGCAGTATTTT,CSARYPLGPDTQYF
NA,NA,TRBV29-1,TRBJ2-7,TGCAGCGTCAGACAGGAAACCTACGAGCAGTACTTC,CSVRQETYEQYF
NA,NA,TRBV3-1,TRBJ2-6,TGTGTCAGCAGCCATGGCAGAGTGGGACAAAACTCTGGGGCCAACGTCCTGACTTTC,CVSSHGRVGQNSGANVLTF
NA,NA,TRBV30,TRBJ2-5,TGTGCCTGGAGGGGCAGGGAGACCCAGTACTTC,CAWRGRETQYF
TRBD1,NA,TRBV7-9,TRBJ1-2,TGTGCCAGCAGCCTAGCCGGGACAGTGAATGGCTACACCTTC,CASSLAGTVNGYTF
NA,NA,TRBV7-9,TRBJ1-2,TGTGCCAGCAGCCCCCTCAGGTCGGCAGCCCTCTATGGCTACACCTTC,CASSPLRSAALYGYTF
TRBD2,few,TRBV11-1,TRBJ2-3,TGTGCCAGCAGCGCAAGACTAGCGGGAGGGTCCACAGATACGCAGTATTTT,CASSARLAGGSTDTQYF
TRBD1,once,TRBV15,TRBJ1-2,TGTGCCACCAGCAAGGGGGCAGGGGACTTCCTCTCTAACTATGGCTACACCTTC,CATSKGAGDFLSNYGYTF
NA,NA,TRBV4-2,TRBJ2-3,TGTGCCAGCAGCCAAGATGGTCCCCCGCGAACAGATACGCAGTATTTT,CASSQDGPPRTDTQYF
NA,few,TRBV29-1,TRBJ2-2,TGCAGCGTTGTGGGGCCCGGGGAGCTGTTTTTT,CSVVGPGELFF
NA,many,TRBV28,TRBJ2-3,TGTGCCAGCAGTCCCTTGGAGGGAACAGATACGCAGTATTTT,CASSPLEGTDTQYF
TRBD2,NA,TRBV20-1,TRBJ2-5,TGCGGCTCGTCGGGGGGAGGATACAATGAGCAGTACTTC,CGSSGGGYNEQYF
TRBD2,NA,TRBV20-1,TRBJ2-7,TGCAGTGCTAGAGTGCCCGGGACTAGCGGGAGGTGGTCGTACTTC,CSARVPGTSGRWSYF
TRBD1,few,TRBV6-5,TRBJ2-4,TGTGCCAGCAGTGCCGGGACAGCCCAGGACATTCAGTACTTC,CASSAGTAQDIQYF
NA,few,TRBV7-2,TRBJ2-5,TGTGCCAGCAGCCAACAGGGATGGGTGACCCAGTACTTC,CASSQQGWVTQYF
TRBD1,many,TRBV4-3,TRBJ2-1,TGCGCCAGCAGCCAAGATGGGCAGGGGGTTTACAATGAGCAGTTCTTC,CASSQDGQGVYNEQFF
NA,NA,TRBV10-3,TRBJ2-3,TGTGCCATCAGTGTAGGAGGGAGCACAGATACGCAGTATTTT,CAISVGGSTDTQYF
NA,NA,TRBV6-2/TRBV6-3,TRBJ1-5,TGTGCCAGCACGCGGGGGGGATCTGGCAATCAGCCCCAGCATTTT,CASTRGGSGNQPQHF
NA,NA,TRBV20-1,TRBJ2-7,TGCAGTGCTCGTAGCGGCTACGGTTCCTACGAGCAGTACTTC,CSARSGYGSYEQYF
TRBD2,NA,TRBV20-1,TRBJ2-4,TGCAGTGCCAGGTTCCCGGGAGGTACCAAAAACATTCAGTACTTC,CSARFPGGTKNIQYF
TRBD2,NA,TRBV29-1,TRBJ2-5,TGCAGCGTCGGACGGGGGGGTTCAGGATGGGAGACCCAGTACTTC,CSVGRGGSGWETQYF
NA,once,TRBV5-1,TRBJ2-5,TGCGCCAGCAGCCCGAACCACAGGGTAGGAGAGGCCCAGTACTTC,CASSPNHRVGEAQYF
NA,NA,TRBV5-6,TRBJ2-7,TGTGCCAGCAGCTTGTTTCAGACCTCCTACGAGCAGTACTTC,CASSLFQTSYEQYF
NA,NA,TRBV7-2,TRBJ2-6,TGTGCCAGCAGCTTACCAGACCACCTGACTTTC,CASSLPDHLTF
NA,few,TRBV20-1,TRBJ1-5,TGCAGTGCTAGAGAAGGGGCTAGCAATCAGCCCCAGCATTTT,CSAREGASNQPQHF
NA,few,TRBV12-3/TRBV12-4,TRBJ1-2,TGTGCCAGCAGCCCCGCGGCCGACTATGGCTACACCTTC,CASSPAADYGYTF
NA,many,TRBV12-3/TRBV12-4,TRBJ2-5,TGTGCCAGCAGCCCGTCCCGGGACGGCGGAGAGACCCAGTACTTC,CASSPSRDGGETQYF
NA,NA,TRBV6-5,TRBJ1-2,TGTGCCAGCAGTTACCGTGGTGGACGAGCTAACTATGGCTACACCTTC,CASSYRGGRANYGYTF